These T cell receptor beta chains were read from a single sample in a study of T-cell reconstitution after alpha-beta-depleted transplantation in children. TCRdb re-called the PCR reads with MiXCR, one entry per CDR3 protein. The sample contains about 190,000 distinct CDR3 sequences, approximately 12% of which appear only once. Sequenced material: PBMCs, taken before TCRalphabeta/CD19-depleted stem cell transplant. The receptors stem from a boy aged 2-9 years with acute myeloid leukemia, due to receive a stem cell transplant. The CDR3 runs from the conserved cysteine through the conserved F or W.

CSARGSRTANYGYTF TRBJ1-2 TRBV20-1
CSARDSASYGYTF TRBJ1-2 TRBV20-1
CASSSDRVTDTQYF TRBJ2-3 TRBV12-3/TRBV12-4
CASSFQFNYGYTF TRBJ1-2 TRBV12-3/TRBV12-4
CASSRLGLYEQYF TRBJ2-7 TRBV6-1
CAWPAGAPGELFF TRBJ2-2 TRBV30
CSVRRWGSSKNIQYF TRBJ2-4 TRBV20-1
CASSQELAGDTQYF TRBJ2-3 TRBV4-1
CASILGGEQFF TRBJ2-1 TRBV6-5
CASSSRTGANEKLFF TRBJ1-4 TRBV12-3/TRBV12-4
CASSIGGGGQPQHF TRBJ1-5 TRBV19
CASSPGTPAYNEQFF TRBJ2-1 TRBV6-5
CASRQGETQYF TRBJ2-5 TRBV7-8
CASSLASRYGGAMEAFF TRBJ1-1 TRBV5-1
CSASGGGGQPQHF TRBJ1-5 TRBV20-1